The rows below give T cell receptor beta chains drawn from one sample of a study of blood T cell repertoires in COVID-19. This table comes from immunoSEQ multiplex PCR, and its TCRdb copy is limited to in-frame clones, with some not included. In the table there are approximately 110,000 clones, 82% of which are singletons. Source material: peripheral blood. The receptors derive from a man aged 65 to 79 with acute or convalescent COVID-19. Both conserved end residues are trimmed from each CDR3. The order of the fields is clone size, J gene, V gene, CDR3 protein. Size tells how often a clone was seen (once, few, many) or the class of an expanded clone, and some rows leave it out.

abundance: NA; j_gene: TRBJ1-1; v_gene: TRBV9; CDR3aa: ASSPRDRGTEAF
abundance: NA; j_gene: TRBJ2-2; v_gene: TRBV5-1; CDR3aa: ASSLSVGTGELF
abundance: few; j_gene: TRBJ2-1; v_gene: TRBV30; CDR3aa: AWRTGTKVYNEQF
abundance: NA; j_gene: TRBJ1-3; v_gene: TRBV19; CDR3aa: ASSRQSSGNTIY
abundance: NA; j_gene: TRBJ1-2; v_gene: TRBV19; CDR3aa: ASSTVGQGSYGYT
abundance: NA; j_gene: TRBJ1-1; v_gene: TRBV28; CDR3aa: ASSPLDRDTEAF
abundance: few; j_gene: TRBJ2-7; v_gene: TRBV9; CDR3aa: ASSVGDRAYEQY
abundance: NA; j_gene: TRBJ2-1; v_gene: TRBV7-6; CDR3aa: ASSPRLAGDDNEQF
abundance: NA; j_gene: TRBJ1-2; v_gene: TRBV5-1; CDR3aa: ASSFGGAYGYT
abundance: NA; j_gene: TRBJ1-6; v_gene: TRBV30; CDR3aa: AWRAGVNNSPLH
abundance: NA; j_gene: TRBJ1-1; v_gene: TRBV11-1; CDR3aa: ASSSPWSTEAF
abundance: NA; j_gene: TRBJ1-1; v_gene: TRBV5-4; CDR3aa: ASSLERTGGTEAF
abundance: NA; j_gene: TRBJ1-6; v_gene: TRBV6-5; CDR3aa: ASSYRPAGLNSPLH
abundance: NA; j_gene: TRBJ1-3; v_gene: TRBV30; CDR3aa: AWSAGEGFPGNTIY
abundance: NA; j_gene: TRBJ2-1; v_gene: TRBV2; CDR3aa: ASSVQAYNEQF
abundance: NA; j_gene: TRBJ1-3; v_gene: TRBV7-3; CDR3aa: ASSLNGTGGIGNTIY
abundance: NA; j_gene: TRBJ1-2; v_gene: TRBV28; CDR3aa: ASSTSGNYGYT
abundance: few; j_gene: TRBJ2-7; v_gene: TRBV29-1; CDR3aa: SVSNQGSRQY
abundance: NA; j_gene: TRBJ1-5; v_gene: TRBV5-6; CDR3aa: ASSLRGFNQPQH
abundance: NA; j_gene: TRBJ1-3; v_gene: TRBV5-4; CDR3aa: ASSLGQGNTIY
abundance: once; j_gene: TRBJ1-3; v_gene: TRBV18; CDR3aa: ASSPAGEGRNTIY
abundance: NA; j_gene: TRBJ1-1; v_gene: TRBV2; CDR3aa: ASNLQGASTEAF
abundance: few; j_gene: TRBJ2-7; v_gene: TRBV9; CDR3aa: ASSPDPGSTYEQY
abundance: NA; j_gene: TRBJ2-7; v_gene: TRBV5-4; CDR3aa: ASSSVPGPKAGEQY
abundance: NA; j_gene: TRBJ1-2; v_gene: TRBV7-9; CDR3aa: ASSPTNYGYT
abundance: NA; j_gene: TRBJ2-7; v_gene: TRBV4-2; CDR3aa: ASSQGAAGGIGYEQY
abundance: NA; j_gene: TRBJ2-4; v_gene: TRBV30; CDR3aa: AWSVLGQLAKNIQY
abundance: once; j_gene: TRBJ1-5; v_gene: TRBV7-6; CDR3aa: ASSLVQGRNQPQH
abundance: NA; j_gene: TRBJ2-1; v_gene: TRBV9; CDR3aa: ASSVSSTGNEQF
abundance: few; j_gene: TRBJ2-7; v_gene: TRBV28; CDR3aa: ASSSETDSSYEQY
abundance: once; j_gene: TRBJ1-2; v_gene: TRBV5-1; CDR3aa: ASSLASDRGYGYT
abundance: medium-sized; j_gene: TRBJ1-3; v_gene: TRBV5-6; CDR3aa: ASSFRGFLSGNTIY
abundance: NA; j_gene: TRBJ1-2; v_gene: TRBV27; CDR3aa: ANETGLISNYGYT
abundance: medium-sized; j_gene: TRBJ2-7; v_gene: TRBV5-6; CDR3aa: ASSFGTGLYEQY
abundance: NA; j_gene: TRBJ2-1; v_gene: TRBV28; CDR3aa: ASSPPPGGIYNEQF
abundance: NA; j_gene: TRBJ1-4; v_gene: TRBV5-8; CDR3aa: ASGVVGGATEKLF
abundance: NA; j_gene: TRBJ1-1; v_gene: TRBV6-2/TRBV6-3; CDR3aa: ASSYPLGAYGDTEAF
abundance: NA; j_gene: TRBJ1-6; v_gene: TRBV28; CDR3aa: ASSREANSPLH
abundance: few; j_gene: TRBJ2-7; v_gene: TRBV19; CDR3aa: ASSARLAGDEQY
abundance: NA; j_gene: TRBJ2-7; v_gene: TRBV19; CDR3aa: ASSVYSFYEQY